The clone carrying this T cell receptor (beta chain) appeared a single time. This specimen comes from a study of blood T cell repertoires in COVID-19. At the level of the study: COVID-19 samples, acute and convalescent, were from the United States, Italy and Spain. From T cells, B-cell-depleted T cells, or PBMCs came the material, which was cDNA or gDNA.

Authors' data handling: It was from reference gene primer amplification that nucleated cell counts were estimated. Clones were read by immunoSEQ multiplex PCR, and TCRdb kept only the in-frame ones, dropping some. V and J calls and clone size follow that table, whereas D and trimming were derived from the DNA. There are 150,000 or so clones in the sample; about 85% occur only once, and more than 1.5% lies in the top ten. Specimen: peripheral blood. The clonotype comes from a human donor in a cohort sampled during active COVID-19.

The DNA for the CDR3 is TGCAGCGTTGTGTCCGGGTTGACCTACGAGCAGTACTTC. It yields the protein CSVVSGLTYEQYF. V usage is TRBV29-1 and J usage is TRBJ2-7; D ambiguous. CDR1 is SQVTM, CDR2 ANQGSEA, per germline. The V and J ends lost 4 bases and 2 bases respectively, with 12 bases between them. CDR3 size: 13 residues.